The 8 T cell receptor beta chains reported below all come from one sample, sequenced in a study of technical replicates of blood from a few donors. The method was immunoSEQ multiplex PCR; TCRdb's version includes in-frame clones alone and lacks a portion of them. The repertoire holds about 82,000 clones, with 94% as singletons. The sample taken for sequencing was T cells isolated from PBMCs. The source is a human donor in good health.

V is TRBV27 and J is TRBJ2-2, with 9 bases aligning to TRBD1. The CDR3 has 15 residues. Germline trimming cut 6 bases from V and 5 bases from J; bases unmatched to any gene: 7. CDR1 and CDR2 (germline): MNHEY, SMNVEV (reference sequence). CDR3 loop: CASRPDRGETGELFF. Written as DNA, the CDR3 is TGTGCCAGCAGGCCGGACAGGGGAGAAACCGGGGAGCTGTTTTTT.

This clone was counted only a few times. The CDR3 region has the DNA TGTGCCAGCAGCTATGGACAGGGCCAAGAGACCCAGTACTTC. Translated: CASSYGQGQETQYF. The V call is TRBV6-6, the J call TRBJ2-5, with 8 bases matching TRBD1. The CDR3 runs 14 residues. Germline CDR1 MNHNY, CDR2 SVGAGI (reference sequence). V shed 6 bases, J shed 1 base, and the junction held 4 bases outside the gene matches.

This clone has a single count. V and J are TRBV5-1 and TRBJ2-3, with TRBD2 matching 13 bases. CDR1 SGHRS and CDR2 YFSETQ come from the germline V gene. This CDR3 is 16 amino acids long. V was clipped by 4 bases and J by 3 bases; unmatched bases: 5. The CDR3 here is CASSIGLAGVTDTQYF. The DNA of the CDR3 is TGCGCCAGCAGCATAGGACTAGCGGGAGTGACAGATACGCAGTATTTT.

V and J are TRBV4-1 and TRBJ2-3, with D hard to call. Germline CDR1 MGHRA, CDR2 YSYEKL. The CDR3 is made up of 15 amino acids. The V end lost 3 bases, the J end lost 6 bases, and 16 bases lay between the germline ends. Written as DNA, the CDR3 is TGCGCCAGCAGCCAGGGTCCTGATGGGCTCGATACGCAGTATTTT. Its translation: CASSQGPDGLDTQYF.

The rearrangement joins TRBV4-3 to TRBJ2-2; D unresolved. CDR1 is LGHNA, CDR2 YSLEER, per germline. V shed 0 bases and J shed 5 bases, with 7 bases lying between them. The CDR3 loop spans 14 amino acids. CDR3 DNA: TGCGCCAGCAGCCAAGATCCCCAAACCGGGGAGCTGTTTTTT. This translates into CASSQDPQTGELFF.

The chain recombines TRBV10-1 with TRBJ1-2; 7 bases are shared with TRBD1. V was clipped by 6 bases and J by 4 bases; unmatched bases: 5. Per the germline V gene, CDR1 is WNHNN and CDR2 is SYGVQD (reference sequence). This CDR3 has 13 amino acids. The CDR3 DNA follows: TGCGCCAGCAGCGCAGGGGGAGGCTATGGCTACACCTTC. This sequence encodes CASSAGGGYGYTF.

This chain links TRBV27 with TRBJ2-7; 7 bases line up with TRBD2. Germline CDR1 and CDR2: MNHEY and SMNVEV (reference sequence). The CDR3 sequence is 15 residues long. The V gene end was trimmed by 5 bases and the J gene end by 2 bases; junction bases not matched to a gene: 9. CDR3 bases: TGTGCCAGCAGTCCCGGTCTTGGGAGGGCCTACGAGCAGTACTTC. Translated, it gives CASSPGLGRAYEQYF.

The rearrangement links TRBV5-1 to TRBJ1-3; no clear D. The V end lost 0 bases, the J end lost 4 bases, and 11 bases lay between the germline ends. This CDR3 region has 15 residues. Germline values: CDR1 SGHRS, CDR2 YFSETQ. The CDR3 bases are TGCGCCAGCAGCTTGGCGAGTGACATAGGAAACACCATATATTTT. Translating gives CASSLASDIGNTIYF.